This TCR beta chain came from a study of cytomegalovirus exposure and HLA in healthy donors. Study details: An earlier analysis identified fewer than 130 million unique TCR beta sequences in some 170 million T cells. General observations from the study: An apparent linkage of common viral pathogens to several of the most significant clusters emerged in a later analysis. Analysis was performed later, and it showed HLA-associated TCR beta chains to be more clonally expanded than equally common others.

This CDR3 is built from 14 residues. Germline V gene sequence: CDR1 MNHNS, CDR2 SASEGT. Losses at the gene ends were 6 bases for V and 4 bases for J; bases not matched to a gene: 8. Primers for the PCR totalled 60 Vbeta and 13 Jbeta. Sequencing was performed with immunoSEQ multiplex PCR; in TCRdb, only in-frame clones are kept and a portion is missing. The data contain 55,000 to 75,000 clones, about 75% of them seen just once; the ten biggest clones take up 7% to 9.5%. In this sample, this clone turned up a few times. Its antigen is unknown. The V and J genes are TRBV6-1 and TRBJ2-7, with 8 bases identical to TRBD2. The receptor comes from a woman in her twenties or thirties in good health and CMV-seropositive. The sample comprised PBMCs. The CDR3 DNA reads TGTGCCAGCAGAGCTCTAGCGGGCTGGTACGAGCAGTACTTC. Amino acid sequence: CASRALAGWYEQYF.